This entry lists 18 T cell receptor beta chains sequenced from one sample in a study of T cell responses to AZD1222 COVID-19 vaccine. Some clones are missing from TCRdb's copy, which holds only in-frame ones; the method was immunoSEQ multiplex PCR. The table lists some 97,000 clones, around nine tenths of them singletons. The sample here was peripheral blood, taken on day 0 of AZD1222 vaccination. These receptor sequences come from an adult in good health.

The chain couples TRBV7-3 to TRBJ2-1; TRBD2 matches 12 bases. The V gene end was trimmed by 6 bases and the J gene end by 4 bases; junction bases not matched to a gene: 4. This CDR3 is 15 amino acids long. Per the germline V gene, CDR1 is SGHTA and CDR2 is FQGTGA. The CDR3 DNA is TGTGCCAGCAGTCGGACTAGCGGGGAGTACAATGAGCAGTTCTTC. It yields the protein CASSRTSGEYNEQFF.

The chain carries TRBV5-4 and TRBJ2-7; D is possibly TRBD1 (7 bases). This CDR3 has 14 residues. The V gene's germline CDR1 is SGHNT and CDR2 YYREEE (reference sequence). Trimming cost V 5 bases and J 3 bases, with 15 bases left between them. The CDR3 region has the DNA TGTGCCAGCAGTGTGACAGGGCGGGACTACGAGCAGTACTTC. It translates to CASSVTGRDYEQYF.

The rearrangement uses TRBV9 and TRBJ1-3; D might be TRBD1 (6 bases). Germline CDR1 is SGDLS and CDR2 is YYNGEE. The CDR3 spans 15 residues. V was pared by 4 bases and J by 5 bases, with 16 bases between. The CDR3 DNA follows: TGTGCCAGCAGCAGGGGGGACAATACGAGAAACACCATATATTTT. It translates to CASSRGDNTRNTIYF.

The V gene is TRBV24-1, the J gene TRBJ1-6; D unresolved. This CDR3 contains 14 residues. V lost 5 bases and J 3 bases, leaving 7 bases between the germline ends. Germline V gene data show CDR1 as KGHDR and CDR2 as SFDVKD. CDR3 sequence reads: CATSGGIYNSPLHF. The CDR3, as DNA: TGTGCCACCAGTGGCGGAATCTATAATTCACCCCTCCACTTT.

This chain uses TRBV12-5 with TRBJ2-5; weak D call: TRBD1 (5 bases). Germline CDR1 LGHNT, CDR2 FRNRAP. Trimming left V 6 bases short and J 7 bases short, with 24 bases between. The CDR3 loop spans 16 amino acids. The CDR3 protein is CASGDANTGVHGTQYF. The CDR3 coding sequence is TGTGCTAGTGGCGACGCCAATACAGGAGTCCACGGGACCCAGTACTTC.

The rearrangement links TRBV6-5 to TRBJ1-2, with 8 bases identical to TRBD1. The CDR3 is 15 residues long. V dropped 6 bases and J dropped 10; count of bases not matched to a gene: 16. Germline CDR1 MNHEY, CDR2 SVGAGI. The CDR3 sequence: CASRPGPIRDRTYTF. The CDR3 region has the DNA TGTGCCAGCAGACCCGGCCCCATCCGGGACAGGACCTACACCTTC.

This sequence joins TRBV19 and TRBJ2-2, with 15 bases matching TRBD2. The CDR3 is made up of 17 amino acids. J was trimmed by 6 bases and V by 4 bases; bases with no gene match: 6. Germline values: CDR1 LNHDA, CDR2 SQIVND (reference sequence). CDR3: CASSTGTSGRRAGELFF. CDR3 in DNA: TGTGCCAGTAGTACCGGGACTAGCGGGAGGAGGGCCGGGGAGCTGTTTTTT.

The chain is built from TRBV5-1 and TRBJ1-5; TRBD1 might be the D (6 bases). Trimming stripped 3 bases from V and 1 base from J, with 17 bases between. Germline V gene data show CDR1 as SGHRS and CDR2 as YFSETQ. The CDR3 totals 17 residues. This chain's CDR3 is CASSSSGTTKSNQPQHF. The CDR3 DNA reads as TGCGCCAGCAGCTCCTCCGGGACAACGAAAAGCAATCAGCCCCAGCATTTT.

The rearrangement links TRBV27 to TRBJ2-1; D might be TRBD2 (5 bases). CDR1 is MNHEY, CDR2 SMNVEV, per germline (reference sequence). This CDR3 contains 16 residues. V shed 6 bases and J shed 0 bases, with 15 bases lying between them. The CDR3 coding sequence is TGTGCCAGCAGCGGGATAGGCCGGAGCTCCTACAATGAGCAGTTCTTC. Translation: CASSGIGRSSYNEQFF.

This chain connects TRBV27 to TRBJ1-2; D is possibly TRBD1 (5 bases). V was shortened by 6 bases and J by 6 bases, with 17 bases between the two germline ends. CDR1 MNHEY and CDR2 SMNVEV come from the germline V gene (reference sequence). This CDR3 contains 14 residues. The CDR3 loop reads CASSHRGGVDGYTF. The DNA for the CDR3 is TGTGCCAGCAGCCACCGCGGGGGGGTGGATGGCTACACCTTC.

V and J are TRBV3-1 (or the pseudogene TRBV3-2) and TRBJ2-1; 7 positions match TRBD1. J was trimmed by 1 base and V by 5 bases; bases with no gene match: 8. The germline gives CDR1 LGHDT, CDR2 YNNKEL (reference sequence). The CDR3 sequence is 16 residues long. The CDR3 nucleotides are TGTGCCAGCAGCGCCGCCTACAGGGGATCCTACAATGAGCAGTTCTTC. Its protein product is CASSAAYRGSYNEQFF.

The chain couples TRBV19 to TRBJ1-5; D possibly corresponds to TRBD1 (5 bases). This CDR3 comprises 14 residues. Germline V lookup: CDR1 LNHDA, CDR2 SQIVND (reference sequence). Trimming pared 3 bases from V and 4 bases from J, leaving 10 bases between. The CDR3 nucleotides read TGTGCCAGTAGTATCATGGGGGGAAATCAGCCCCAGCATTTT. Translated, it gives CASSIMGGNQPQHF.

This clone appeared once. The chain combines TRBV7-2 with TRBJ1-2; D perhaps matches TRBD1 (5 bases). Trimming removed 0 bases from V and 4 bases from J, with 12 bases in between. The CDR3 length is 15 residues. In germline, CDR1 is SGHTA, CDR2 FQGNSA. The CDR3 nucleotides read TGTGCCAGCAGCTTAGCGGTGGGGGAGGGCTATGGCTACACCTTC. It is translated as CASSLAVGEGYGYTF.

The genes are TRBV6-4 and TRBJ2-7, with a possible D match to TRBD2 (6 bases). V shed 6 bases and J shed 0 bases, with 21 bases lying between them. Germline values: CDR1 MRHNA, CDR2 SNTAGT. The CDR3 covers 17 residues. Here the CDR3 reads CASSLPGGAPSSYEQYF. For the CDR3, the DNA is TGTGCCAGCAGCTTGCCCGGGGGAGCCCCGAGCTCCTACGAGCAGTACTTC.

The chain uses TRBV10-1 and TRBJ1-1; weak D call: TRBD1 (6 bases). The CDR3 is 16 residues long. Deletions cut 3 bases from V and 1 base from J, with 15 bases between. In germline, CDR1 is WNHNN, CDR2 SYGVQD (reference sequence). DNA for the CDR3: TGCGCCAGCAGTGACCTCTCGACAGGACCGAACACTGAAGCTTTCTTT. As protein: CASSDLSTGPNTEAFF.

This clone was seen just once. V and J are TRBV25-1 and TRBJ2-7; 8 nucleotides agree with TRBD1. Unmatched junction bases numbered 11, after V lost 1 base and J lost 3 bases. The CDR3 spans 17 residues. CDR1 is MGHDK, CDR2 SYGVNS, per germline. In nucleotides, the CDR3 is TGTGCCAGCAGTGAATCCGCCCCCGGGACAGGCTTCTACGAGCAGTACTTC. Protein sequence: CASSESAPGTGFYEQYF.

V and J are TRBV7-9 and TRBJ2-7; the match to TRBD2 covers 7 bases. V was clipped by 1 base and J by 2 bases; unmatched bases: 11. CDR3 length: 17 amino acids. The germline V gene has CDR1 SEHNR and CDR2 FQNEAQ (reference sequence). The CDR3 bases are TGTGCCAGCAGCTTAGGGGGAGGGAGTTCTCTTACCTACGAGCAGTACTTC. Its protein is CASSLGGGSSLTYEQYF.

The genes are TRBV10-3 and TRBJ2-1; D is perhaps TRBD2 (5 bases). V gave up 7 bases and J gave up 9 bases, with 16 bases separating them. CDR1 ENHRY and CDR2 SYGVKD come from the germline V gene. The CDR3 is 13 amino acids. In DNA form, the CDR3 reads TGTGCCATCACTAGGGAGCCTACCAGTGAGCAGTTCTTC. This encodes CAITREPTSEQFF.